The clone carrying this TCR beta chain was recorded at least ten times. CDR1 is LGHNA, CDR2 YSLEER, per germline. V was cut by 0 bases and J by 3 bases, with 21 bases left in between. The CDR3 covers 18 residues. TCRdb used MiXCR to reprocess the RT-PCR reads, holding one entry per CDR3 protein. Of approximately 720,000 distinct CDR3 sequences detected, approximately 15% appear once; the ten largest clones hold 3.6%. The chain recombines TRBV4-3 with TRBJ2-7; D possibly uses TRBD1 or TRBD2 (5 bases each). Source material: memory CD4+ T cells from blood. The sequence was obtained from a female donor in good health, serving as a healthy control. The chain's CDR3 is CASSQEVSRDVAGYEQYF. In nucleotides, the CDR3 is TGCGCCAGCAGCCAAGAAGTCTCCCGGGACGTTGCAGGCTACGAGCAGTACTTC.